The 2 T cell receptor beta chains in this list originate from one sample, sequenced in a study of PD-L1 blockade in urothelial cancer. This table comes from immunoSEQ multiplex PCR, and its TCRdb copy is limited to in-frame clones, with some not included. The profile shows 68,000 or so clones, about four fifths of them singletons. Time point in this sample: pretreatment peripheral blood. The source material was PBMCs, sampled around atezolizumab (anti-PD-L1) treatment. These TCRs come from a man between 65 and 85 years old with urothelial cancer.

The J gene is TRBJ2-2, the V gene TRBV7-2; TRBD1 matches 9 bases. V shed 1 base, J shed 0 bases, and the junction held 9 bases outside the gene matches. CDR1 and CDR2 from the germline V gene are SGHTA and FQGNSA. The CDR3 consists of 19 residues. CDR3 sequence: CASSLGPLGTGPNTGELFF. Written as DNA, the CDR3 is TGTGCCAGCAGCTTAGGACCTTTGGGGACAGGGCCGAACACCGGGGAGCTGTTTTTT.

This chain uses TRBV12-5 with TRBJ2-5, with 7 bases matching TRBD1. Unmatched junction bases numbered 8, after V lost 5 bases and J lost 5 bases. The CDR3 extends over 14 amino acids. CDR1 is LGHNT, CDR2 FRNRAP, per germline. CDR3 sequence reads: CASGPSGGMETQYF. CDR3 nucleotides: TGTGCTAGTGGTCCTTCAGGGGGTATGGAGACCCAGTACTTC.